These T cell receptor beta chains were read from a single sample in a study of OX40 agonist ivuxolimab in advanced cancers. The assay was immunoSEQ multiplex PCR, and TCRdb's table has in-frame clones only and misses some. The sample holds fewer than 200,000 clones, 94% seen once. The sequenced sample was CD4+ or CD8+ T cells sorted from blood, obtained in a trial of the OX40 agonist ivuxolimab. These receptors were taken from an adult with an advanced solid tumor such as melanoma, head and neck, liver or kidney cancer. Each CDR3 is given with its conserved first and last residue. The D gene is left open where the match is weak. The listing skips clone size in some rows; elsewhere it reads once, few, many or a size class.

TGTGCCAGCAGCCGCGGGGTCGGACTAGTCTACGAGCAGTACTTC	CASSRGVGLVYEQYF	TRBD2	NA	TRBJ2-7	TRBV13
TGTGCCAGCAGCCGCTCGGGATACTTCTACGAGCAGTACTTC	CASSRSGYFYEQYF	NA	NA	TRBJ2-7	TRBV11-2
TGCAGCGTCCGCGGGGGGGCGGGGAATGAGCAGTTCTTC	CSVRGGAGNEQFF	TRBD2	NA	TRBJ2-1	TRBV29-1
TGTGCCAGCACATTTCGGGGGGACCTAGCGGCAGATACGCAGTATTTT	CASTFRGDLAADTQYF	TRBD2	NA	TRBJ2-3	TRBV7-2
TGTGCCAGCAGCTTCCAAGAGACCCAGTACTTC	CASSFQETQYF	NA	NA	TRBJ2-5	TRBV7-9
TGTGCCAGCAGTCCCAGTAGCGGGAACTACGAGCAGTACTTC	CASSPSSGNYEQYF	TRBD2	NA	TRBJ2-7	TRBV28
TGTGCCAGCGGGCAGAGTATTAACAATCAGCCCCAGCATTTT	CASGQSINNQPQHF	NA	NA	TRBJ1-5	TRBV2
TGTGCCAGCAGCTTAGCGAGAGTAGAAGTGGCTTTCTTT	CASSLARVEVAFF	NA	NA	TRBJ1-1	TRBV7-2
TGTGCCAGCCTACCCGGGGCCCTGAACACTGAAGCTTTCTTT	CASLPGALNTEAFF	NA	NA	TRBJ1-1	TRBV18
TGTGCCAGCAGCTTGATTGGGGAGTGGGAGGCAAATCAGCCCCAGCATTTT	CASSLIGEWEANQPQHF	NA	NA	TRBJ1-5	TRBV5-6
TGTGCCAGCAGCTCATATCAACTAGCGGCAGAGCAGTTCTTC	CASSSYQLAAEQFF	TRBD2	NA	TRBJ2-1	TRBV7-2
TGTGCCAGTAGTCCCTTACAGGGGGGCCGGGAAAAACTGTTTTTT	CASSPLQGGREKLFF	TRBD1	NA	TRBJ1-4	TRBV19
TGTGCCAGCAGCCTGGGACGGACGAACACTGAAGCTTTCTTT	CASSLGRTNTEAFF	NA	NA	TRBJ1-1	TRBV7-2
TGTGCCACCAGCAGGGGGGACAGGGGGCGCAGGGATGGCTACACCTTC	CATSRGDRGRRDGYTF	TRBD1	NA	TRBJ1-2	TRBV15
TGTGCCAGTAGTTCAGGGGCTAATGAAAAACTGTTTTTT	CASSSGANEKLFF	NA	NA	TRBJ1-4	TRBV19
TGTGCCAGCACCAATAGGGTGAAGATGAACACTGAAGCTTTCTTT	CASTNRVKMNTEAFF	NA	NA	TRBJ1-1	TRBV28
TGCGCCAGCAGTGAGTCGGGGTTGAACACTGAAGCTTTCTTT	CASSESGLNTEAFF	NA	once	TRBJ1-1	TRBV10-1